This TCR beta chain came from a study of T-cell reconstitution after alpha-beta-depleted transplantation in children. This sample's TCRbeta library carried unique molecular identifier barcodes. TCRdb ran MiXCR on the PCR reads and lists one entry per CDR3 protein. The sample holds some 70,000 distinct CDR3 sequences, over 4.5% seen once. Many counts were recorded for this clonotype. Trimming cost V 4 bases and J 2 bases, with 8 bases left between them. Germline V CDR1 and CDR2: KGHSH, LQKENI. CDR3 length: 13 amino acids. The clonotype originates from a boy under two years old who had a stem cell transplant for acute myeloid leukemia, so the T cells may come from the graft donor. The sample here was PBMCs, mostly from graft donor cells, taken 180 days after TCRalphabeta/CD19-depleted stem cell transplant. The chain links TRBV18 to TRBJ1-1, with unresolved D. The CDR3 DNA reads TGTGCCAGCTCACTACAGCCTAACACTGAAGCTTTCTTT. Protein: CASSLQPNTEAFF.